A selection of T cell receptor beta chains follows, all from one sample in a study of cytomegalovirus exposure and HLA in healthy donors. Produced via immunoSEQ multiplex PCR; TCRdb's table is partial and in-frame only. Here the sample spans approximately 110,000 clones, roughly 79% being singletons. Sequenced input: PBMCs. All receptors come from a woman in her forties or fifties in good health and CMV-seropositive. CDR3s include the opening cysteine and the closing phenylalanine or tryptophan. A D gene is named only where the DNA matches it firmly. Part of the rows lack a size; the others show once, few, many or a class for expanded clones.

once	NA	TRBV7-2	TRBJ2-3	TGTGCCAGCAGCTTCCAAGCCACAGATACGCAGTATTTT	CASSFQATDTQYF
NA	NA	TRBV14	TRBJ2-7	TGTGCCAGCAGCCAAGCTAGAAGCTCCTACGAGCAGTACTTC	CASSQARSSYEQYF
NA	TRBD1	TRBV5-1	TRBJ1-3	TGCGCCAGCAGCTGGACTGGGACAGGTGGCGGAAACACCATATATTTT	CASSWTGTGGGNTIYF
NA	NA	TRBV4-2	TRBJ2-1	TGTGCCAGCAGCCAAGGGCCCAATGAGCAGTTCTTC	CASSQGPNEQFF
NA	NA	TRBV7-2	TRBJ1-1	TGTGCCAGCAACGGTGGGGGGGGGACGAACACTGAAGCTTTCTTT	CASNGGGGTNTEAFF
NA	NA	TRBV7-8	TRBJ2-5	TGTGCCAGCAGCTTCCCTTCGGAGACCCAGTACTTC	CASSFPSETQYF
NA	NA	TRBV9	TRBJ1-5	TGTGCCAGCAGCACGGGTTCAGGGGAGGGGGAGCCCCAGCATTTT	CASSTGSGEGEPQHF
NA	TRBD1	TRBV5-1	TRBJ1-1	TGCGCCAGCAGCGGAGGACAGGGGGCGGTCACTGAAGCTTTCTTT	CASSGGQGAVTEAFF
NA	NA	TRBV25-1	TRBJ2-5	TGTGCCAGCAGTGAATGGGGGGGCTCCCAAGAGACCCAGTACTTC	CASSEWGGSQETQYF
NA	NA	TRBV7-3	TRBJ2-5	TGTGCCAGCAGCATTGCAGGCTGGGAGACCCAGTACTTC	CASSIAGWETQYF
NA	NA	TRBV5-1	TRBJ2-3	TGCGCCAGCAGCCCAGGACTGTCTAGCACAGATACGCAGTATTTT	CASSPGLSSTDTQYF
NA	TRBD1	TRBV2	TRBJ1-5	TGTGCCAGCAGCACGGACAGGGGAAGCAATCAGCCCCAGCATTTT	CASSTDRGSNQPQHF
NA	NA	TRBV5-1	TRBJ2-5	TGCGCCAGCAGCTTGGAAGGCGCGGGGGCAGCCCAGTACTTC	CASSLEGAGAAQYF
NA	TRBD1	TRBV7-9	TRBJ1-4	TGTGCCAGCAGCTTCGATGGGACAGCGTCAAAACTGTTTTTT	CASSFDGTASKLFF
NA	NA	TRBV29-1	TRBJ2-2	TGCAGCGTTGAACAGGGCCGGCCGAACACCGGGGAGCTGTTTTTT	CSVEQGRPNTGELFF
NA	NA	TRBV7-9	TRBJ2-1	TGTTCCAGCAGCTCGCCCGAGGACTTGGGCCAATACAATGAGCAGTTCTTC	CSSSSPEDLGQYNEQFF
NA	TRBD1	TRBV5-1	TRBJ2-7	TGCGCCAGCAGCTACGGGACAGGGGTAAGCTACGAGCAGTACTTC	CASSYGTGVSYEQYF
NA	NA	TRBV4-3	TRBJ1-1	TGCGCCAGCAGAAAGCGGGGGAACACTGAAGCTTTCTTT	CASRKRGNTEAFF
NA	NA	TRBV19	TRBJ2-2	TGTGCCAGTACGTGGCGGCCCAACACCGGGGAGCTGTTTTTT	CASTWRPNTGELFF
few	TRBD1	TRBV4-1	TRBJ1-4	TGCGCCAGCAGCCAAGTAGCGGGACAGGGAGAAAAACTGTTTTTT	CASSQVAGQGEKLFF
NA	NA	TRBV6-5	TRBJ2-3	TGTGCCAGCAGTCCTAGCCACTGGGATACGCAGTATTTT	CASSPSHWDTQYF
NA	TRBD1	TRBV6-5	TRBJ2-4	TGTGCCAGCAGTCCCAGATTGACAGGGGTGAACATTCAGTACTTC	CASSPRLTGVNIQYF
NA	NA	TRBV2	TRBJ2-4	TGTGCCAGCAGTACCACTAGCCAACGTCAGTACTTC	CASSTTSQRQYF